This T cell receptor (beta chain) was sequenced in a study of cytomegalovirus exposure and HLA in healthy donors. Those who donated were healthy bone marrow donors. General study findings and limits: For TCR beta chains, V- and J-gene trimming was later linked to a missense DCLRE1C variant. TCR beta sequences reportedly predicted most subjects' HLA-A and HLA-B alleles accurately.

CDR3 size: 16 residues. Trimming left V 5 bases short and J 6 bases short, with 19 bases between. The germline CDR1 and CDR2 sequences are LGHNT and FRNRAP. PCR was performed using 60 Vbeta and 13 Jbeta primers. Method: immunoSEQ multiplex PCR; TCRdb's copy keeps in-frame clones and lacks some. The sample totals 190,000 or so clones. As to this clone: The antigen is not known.

Sequences were obtained from PBMCs. The sequence came from a boy aged 5 to 17 in good health and CMV-seronegative. This rearrangement joins TRBV12-5 to TRBJ2-2; D is possibly TRBD2 (6 bases). In DNA form, the CDR3 reads TGTGCTAGTGGTCCTGGGACTCCCGGAGGACCCGGGGAGCTGTTTTTT. Amino acid sequence: CASGPGTPGGPGELFF.